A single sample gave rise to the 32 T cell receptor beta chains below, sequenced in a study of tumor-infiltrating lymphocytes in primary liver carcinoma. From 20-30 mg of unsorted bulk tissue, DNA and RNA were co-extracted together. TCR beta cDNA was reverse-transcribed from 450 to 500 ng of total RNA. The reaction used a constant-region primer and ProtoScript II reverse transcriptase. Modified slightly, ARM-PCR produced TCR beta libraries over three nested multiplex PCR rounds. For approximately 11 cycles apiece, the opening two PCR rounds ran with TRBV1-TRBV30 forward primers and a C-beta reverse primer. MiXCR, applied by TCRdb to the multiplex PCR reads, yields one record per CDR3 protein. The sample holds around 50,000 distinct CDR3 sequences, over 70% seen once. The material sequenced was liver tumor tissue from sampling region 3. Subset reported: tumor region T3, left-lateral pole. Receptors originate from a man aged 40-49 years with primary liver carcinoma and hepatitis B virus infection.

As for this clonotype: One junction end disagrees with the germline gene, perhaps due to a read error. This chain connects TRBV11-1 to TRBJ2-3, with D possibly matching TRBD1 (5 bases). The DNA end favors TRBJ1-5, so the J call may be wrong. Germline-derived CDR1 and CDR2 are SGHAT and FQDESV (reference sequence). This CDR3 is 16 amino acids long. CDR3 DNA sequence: TGTGCCACCAGCAAGGGACCAGCGGTTAGCACAGATACGCAGCATTTT. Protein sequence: CATSKGPAVSTDTQHF.

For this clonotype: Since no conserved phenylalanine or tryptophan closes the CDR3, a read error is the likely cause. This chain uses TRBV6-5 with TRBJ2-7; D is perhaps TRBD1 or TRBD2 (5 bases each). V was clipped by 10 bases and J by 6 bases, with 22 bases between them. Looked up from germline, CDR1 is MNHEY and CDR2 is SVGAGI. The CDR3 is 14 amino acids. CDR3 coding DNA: TGTGCCAACTCGCCCAACCCCCTGGGGACCGAGCAGTACATC. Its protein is CANSPNPLGTEQYI.

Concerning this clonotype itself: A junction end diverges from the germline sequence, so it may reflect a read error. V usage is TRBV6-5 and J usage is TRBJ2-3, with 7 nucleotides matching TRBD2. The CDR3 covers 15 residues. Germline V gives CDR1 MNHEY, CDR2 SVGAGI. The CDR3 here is CASNLAGDTIDTQYF. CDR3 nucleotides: TGTGCTAGCAATCTGGCGGGAGATACTATAGATACGCAGTATTTT.

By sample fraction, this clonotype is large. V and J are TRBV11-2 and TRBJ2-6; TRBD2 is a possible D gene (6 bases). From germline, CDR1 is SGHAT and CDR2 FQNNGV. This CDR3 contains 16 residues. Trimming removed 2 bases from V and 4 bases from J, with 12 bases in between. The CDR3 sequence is CASSLSRGRGANVLTF. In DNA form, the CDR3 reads TGTGCCAGCAGCTTATCGCGGGGAAGAGGGGCCAACGTCCTGACTTTC.

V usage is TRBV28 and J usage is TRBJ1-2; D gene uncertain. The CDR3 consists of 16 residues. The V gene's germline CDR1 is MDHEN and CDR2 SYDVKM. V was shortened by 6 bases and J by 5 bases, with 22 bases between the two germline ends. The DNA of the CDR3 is TGTGCCAGCAGGATCAGCACAAGTTTGATTAGGTATGGCTACACCTTC. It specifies CASRISTSLIRYGYTF.

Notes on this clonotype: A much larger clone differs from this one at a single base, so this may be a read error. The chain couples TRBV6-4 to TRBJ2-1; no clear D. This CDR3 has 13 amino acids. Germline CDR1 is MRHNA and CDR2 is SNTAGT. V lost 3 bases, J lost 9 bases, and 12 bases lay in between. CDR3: CASSESTGSEQFF. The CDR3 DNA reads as TGTGCCAGCAGTGAATCCACCGGCAGTGAGCAGTTCTTC.

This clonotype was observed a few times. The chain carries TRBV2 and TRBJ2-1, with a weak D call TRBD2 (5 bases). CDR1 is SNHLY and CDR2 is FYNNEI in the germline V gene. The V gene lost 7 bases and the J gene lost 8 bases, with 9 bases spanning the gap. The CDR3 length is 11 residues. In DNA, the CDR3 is TGTGCCAGCAAGAGGGAATATGAGCAGTTCTTC. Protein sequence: CASKREYEQFF.

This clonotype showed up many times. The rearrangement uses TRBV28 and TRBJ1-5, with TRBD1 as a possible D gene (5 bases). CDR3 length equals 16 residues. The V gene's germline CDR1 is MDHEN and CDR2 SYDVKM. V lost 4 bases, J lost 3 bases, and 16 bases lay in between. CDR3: CASSYRKGALNQPQHF. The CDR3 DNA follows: TGTGCCAGCAGTTATCGCAAAGGGGCACTCAATCAGCCCCAGCATTTT.

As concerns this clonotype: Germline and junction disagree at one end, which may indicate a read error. Here the CDR3 reads CASGFVLLEGYTF. The CDR3 DNA sequence: TGTGCCAGCGGTTTCGTTCTTTTGGAGGGCTACACTTTC. The chain employs TRBV6-6 and TRBJ1-2; D is uncertain. This CDR3 comprises 13 residues. Germline assignment: CDR1 MNHNY and CDR2 SVGAGI (reference sequence).

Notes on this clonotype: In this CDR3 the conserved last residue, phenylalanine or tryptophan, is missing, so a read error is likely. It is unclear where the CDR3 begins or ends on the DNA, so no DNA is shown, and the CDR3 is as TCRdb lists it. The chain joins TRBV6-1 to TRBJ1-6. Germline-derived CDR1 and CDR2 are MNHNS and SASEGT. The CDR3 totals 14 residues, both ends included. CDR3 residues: CASAQASGNSPLRY.

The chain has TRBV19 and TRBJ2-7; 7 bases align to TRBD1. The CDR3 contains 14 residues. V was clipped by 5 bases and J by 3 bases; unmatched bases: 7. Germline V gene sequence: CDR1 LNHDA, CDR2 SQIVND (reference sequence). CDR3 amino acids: CASSRQRGLYEQYF. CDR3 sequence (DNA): TGTGCCAGTAGTCGTCAAAGGGGGCTCTACGAGCAGTACTTC.

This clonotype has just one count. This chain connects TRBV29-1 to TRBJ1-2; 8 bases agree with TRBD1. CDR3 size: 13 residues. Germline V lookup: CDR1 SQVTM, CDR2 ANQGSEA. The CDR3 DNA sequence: TGCAGTGTTCAACAGACAGGGGCCTATGGCTACACCTTC. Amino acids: CSVQQTGAYGYTF.

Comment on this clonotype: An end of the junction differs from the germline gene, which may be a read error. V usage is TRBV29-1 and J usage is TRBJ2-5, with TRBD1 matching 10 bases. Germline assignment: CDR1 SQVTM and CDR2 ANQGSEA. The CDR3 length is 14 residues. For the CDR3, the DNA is TGCAGCGTTAATGGGACAGGGGCCCAGGAGACCCAATACTTC. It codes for CSVNGTGAQETQYF. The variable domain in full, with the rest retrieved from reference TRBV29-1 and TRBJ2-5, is SAVISQKPSRDICQRGTSLTIQCQVDSQVTMMFWYRQQPGQSLTLIATANQGSEATYESGFVIDKFPISRPNLTFSTLTVSNMSPEDSSIYLCSVNGTGAQETQYFGPGTRLLVL.

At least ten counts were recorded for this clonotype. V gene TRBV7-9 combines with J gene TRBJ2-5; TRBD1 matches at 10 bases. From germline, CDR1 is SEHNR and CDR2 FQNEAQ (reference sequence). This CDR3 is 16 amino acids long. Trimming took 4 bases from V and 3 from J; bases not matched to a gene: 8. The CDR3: CASSSRDRGVEETQYF. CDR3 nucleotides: TGTGCCAGCAGCTCAAGGGACAGGGGAGTGGAAGAGACCCAGTACTTC.

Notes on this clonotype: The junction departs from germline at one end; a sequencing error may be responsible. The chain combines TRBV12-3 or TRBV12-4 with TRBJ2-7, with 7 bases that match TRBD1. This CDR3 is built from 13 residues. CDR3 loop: CTSRLGQFYKQYF. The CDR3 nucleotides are TGTACCAGCAGACTGGGACAGTTCTACAAGCAGTACTTC.

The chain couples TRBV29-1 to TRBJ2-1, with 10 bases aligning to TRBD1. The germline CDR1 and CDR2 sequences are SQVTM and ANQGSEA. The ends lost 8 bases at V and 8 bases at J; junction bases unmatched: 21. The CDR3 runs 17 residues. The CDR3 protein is CSIPTESGTGVWDEQFF. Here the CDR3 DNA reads TGCAGCATTCCTACAGAATCCGGGACAGGGGTCTGGGATGAGCAGTTCTTC.

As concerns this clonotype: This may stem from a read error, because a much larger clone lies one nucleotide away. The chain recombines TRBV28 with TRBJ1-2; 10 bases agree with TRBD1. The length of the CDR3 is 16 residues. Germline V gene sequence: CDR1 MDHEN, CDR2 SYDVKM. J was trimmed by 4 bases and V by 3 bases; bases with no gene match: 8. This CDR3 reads CASSFGTGDKGYGYTF. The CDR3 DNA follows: TGTGCCAGCAGTTTCGGGACAGGGGATAAGGGCTATGGCTACACCTTC.

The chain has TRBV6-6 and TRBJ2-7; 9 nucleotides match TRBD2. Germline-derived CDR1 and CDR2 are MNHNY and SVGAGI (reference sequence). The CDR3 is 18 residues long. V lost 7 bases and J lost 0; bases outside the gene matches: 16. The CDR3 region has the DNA TGTGCCAGCAATCTCGAAAGACTAGCGGCCCGGAGCTCCTACGAGCAGTACTTC. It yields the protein CASNLERLAARSSYEQYF.

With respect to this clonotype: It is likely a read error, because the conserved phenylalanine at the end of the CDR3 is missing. The CDR3 DNA reads TGTGCCAGCACGCAGGACCTGGGGGAGGTGAACACCGGGGAGCTGTTTCTT. Encoded protein: CASTQDLGEVNTGELFL. The chain links TRBV7-9 to TRBJ2-2; tentatively, D is TRBD2 (6 bases). The CDR3 contains 17 residues. V shed 7 bases and J shed 1 base, with 19 bases lying between them. The germline CDR1 and CDR2 sequences are SEHNR and FQNEAQ (reference sequence).

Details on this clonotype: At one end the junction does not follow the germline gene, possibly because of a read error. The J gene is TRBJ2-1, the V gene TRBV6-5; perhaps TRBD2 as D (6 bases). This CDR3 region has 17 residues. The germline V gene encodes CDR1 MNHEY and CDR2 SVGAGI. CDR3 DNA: TGTGCAAGCAGTTACTCGTGGGGAGGCGGCTCCTACAATGAGCAGTTCTTC. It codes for CASSYSWGGGSYNEQFF.

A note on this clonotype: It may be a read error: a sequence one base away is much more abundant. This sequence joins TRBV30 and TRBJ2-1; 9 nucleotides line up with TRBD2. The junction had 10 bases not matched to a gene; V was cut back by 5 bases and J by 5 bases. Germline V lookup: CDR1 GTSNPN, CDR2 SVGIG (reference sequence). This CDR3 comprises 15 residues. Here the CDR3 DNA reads TGTGCCTGGGGGGAGAAGCGGGAGGCCAACAATGAGCAGTTCTTC. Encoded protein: CAWGEKREANNEQFF. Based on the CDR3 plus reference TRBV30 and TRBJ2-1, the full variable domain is SQTIHQWPATLVQPVGSPLSLECTVEGTSNPNLYWYRQAAGRGLQLLFYSVGIGQISSEVPQNLSASRPQDRQFILSSKKLLLSDSGFYLCAWGEKREANNEQFFGPGTRLTVL.

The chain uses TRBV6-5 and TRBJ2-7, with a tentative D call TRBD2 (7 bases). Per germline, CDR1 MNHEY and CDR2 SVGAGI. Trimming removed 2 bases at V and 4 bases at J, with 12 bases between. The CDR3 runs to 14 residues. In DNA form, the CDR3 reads TGTGCCAGCAGTTACGGGGGGGGCCGGTACGAGCAGTACTTC. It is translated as CASSYGGGRYEQYF.

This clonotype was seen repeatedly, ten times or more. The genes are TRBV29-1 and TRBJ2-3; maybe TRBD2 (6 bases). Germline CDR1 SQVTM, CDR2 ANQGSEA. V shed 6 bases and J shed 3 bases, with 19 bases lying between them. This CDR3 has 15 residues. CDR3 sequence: CSVGPVSGGTDTQYF. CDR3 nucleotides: TGCAGCGTCGGACCCGTCAGTGGAGGGACAGATACGCAGTATTTT.

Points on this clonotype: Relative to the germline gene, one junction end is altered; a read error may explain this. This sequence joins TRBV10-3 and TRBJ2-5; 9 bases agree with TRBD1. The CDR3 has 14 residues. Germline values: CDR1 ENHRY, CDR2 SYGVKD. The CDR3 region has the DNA TGCGCCATCAAGGGACAGGGACCCCAAGAGAGCCAGTACTTC. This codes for CAIKGQGPQESQYF.

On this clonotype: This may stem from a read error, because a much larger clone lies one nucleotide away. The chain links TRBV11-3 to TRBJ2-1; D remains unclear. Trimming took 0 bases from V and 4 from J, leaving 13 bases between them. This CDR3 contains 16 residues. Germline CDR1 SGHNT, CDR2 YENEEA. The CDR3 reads CASSLEGSPRYNEQFF. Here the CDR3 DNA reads TGTGCCAGCAGCTTAGAGGGGTCCCCTAGGTACAATGAGCAGTTCTTC.

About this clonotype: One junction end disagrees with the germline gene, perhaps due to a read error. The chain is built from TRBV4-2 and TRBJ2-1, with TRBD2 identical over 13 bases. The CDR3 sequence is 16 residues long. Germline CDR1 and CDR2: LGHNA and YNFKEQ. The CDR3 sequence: CGSSLTGTSGDNEQFF. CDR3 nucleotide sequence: TGTGGCAGCAGTTTAACCGGGACTAGCGGGGACAATGAGCAGTTCTTC.

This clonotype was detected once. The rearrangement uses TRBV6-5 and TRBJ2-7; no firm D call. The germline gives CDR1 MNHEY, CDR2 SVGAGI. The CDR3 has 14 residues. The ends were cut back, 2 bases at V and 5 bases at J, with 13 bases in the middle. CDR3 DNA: TGTGCCAGCAGTTACAAGTGGGCCACCCACGAGCAGTACTTC. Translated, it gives CASSYKWATHEQYF.

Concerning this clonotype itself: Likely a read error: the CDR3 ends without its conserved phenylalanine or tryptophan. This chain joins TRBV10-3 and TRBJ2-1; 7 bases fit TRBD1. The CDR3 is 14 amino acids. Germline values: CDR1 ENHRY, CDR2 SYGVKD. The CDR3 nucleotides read TGTACCATCAGTGGGACAGAGTCCTACAATGAGCAGTTCCTC. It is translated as CTISGTESYNEQFL.

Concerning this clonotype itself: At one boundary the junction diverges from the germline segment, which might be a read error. CDR3 in DNA: TGTGCTAGCAGTTCGACCACGGGACAGGGATGCAATGAGCAGTTATTC. Amino acids: CASSSTTGQGCNEQLF. The chain has TRBV6-2 or TRBV6-3 and TRBJ2-1; 9 bases fit TRBD1. The CDR3 spans 16 residues. The V gene's germline CDR1 is MNHEY and CDR2 SVGEGT.

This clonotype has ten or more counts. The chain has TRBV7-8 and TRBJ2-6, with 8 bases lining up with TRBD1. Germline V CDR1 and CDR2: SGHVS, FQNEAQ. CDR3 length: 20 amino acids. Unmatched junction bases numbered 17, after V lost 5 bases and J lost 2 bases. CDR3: CASSRRTGPQLGTGANVLTF. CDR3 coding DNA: TGTGCCAGCAGCCGCCGGACAGGGCCTCAACTCGGAACTGGGGCCAACGTCCTGACTTTC.

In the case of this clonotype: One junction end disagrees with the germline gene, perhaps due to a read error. The CDR3 is CDSSSRDRGVQETQHF. CDR3 DNA sequence: TGTGACAGCAGCTCGAGGGACAGGGGTGTTCAAGAGACCCAGCACTTC. V is TRBV7-9 and J is TRBJ2-5, with 10 bases aligning to TRBD1. This CDR3 is built from 16 residues. The germline V gene encodes CDR1 SEHNR and CDR2 FQNEAQ (reference sequence).

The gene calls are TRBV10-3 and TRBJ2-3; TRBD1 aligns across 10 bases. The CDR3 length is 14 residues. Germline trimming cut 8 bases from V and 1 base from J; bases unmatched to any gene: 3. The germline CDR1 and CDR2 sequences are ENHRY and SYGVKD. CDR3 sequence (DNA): TGTGCCATCGATGGACAGGGGGGCACAGATACGCAGTATTTT. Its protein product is CAIDGQGGTDTQYF.